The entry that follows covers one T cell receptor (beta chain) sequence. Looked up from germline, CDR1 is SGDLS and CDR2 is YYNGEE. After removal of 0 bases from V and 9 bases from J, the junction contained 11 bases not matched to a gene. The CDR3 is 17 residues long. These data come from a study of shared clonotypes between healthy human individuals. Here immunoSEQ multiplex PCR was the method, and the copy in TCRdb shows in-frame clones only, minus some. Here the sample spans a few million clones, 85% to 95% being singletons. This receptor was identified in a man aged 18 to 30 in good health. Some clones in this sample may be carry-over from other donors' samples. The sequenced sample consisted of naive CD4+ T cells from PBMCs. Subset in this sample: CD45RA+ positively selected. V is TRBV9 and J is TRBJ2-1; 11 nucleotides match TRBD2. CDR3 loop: CASSVATTSGNGGEQFF. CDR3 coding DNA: TGTGCCAGCAGCGTAGCTACGACTAGCGGGAATGGGGGTGAGCAGTTCTTC.